This T cell receptor beta chain was captured by sequencing in a study of OX40 agonist ivuxolimab in advanced cancers. Study-level information: The drug used for patients, ivuxolimab, was an agonistic anti-OX40 (CD134) antibody. General study findings and limits: Clones of CD4+ and CD8+ blood T cells grew by week 6 at doses of 0.1 to 3.0 mg/kg.

Clones were sequenced by immunoSEQ multiplex PCR, and TCRdb holds only the in-frame ones, with some missing. There are approximately 60,000 clones in the sample; approximately 80% occur only once, and roughly 1.9% lies in the top ten. In the case of this clone: The target antigen is unknown.

CDR1 is WSHSY, CDR2 SAAADI, per germline. Trimming at V came to 2 bases and at J to 1 base, leaving 5 bases not matched to a gene. CDR3 size: 16 residues. The gene calls are TRBV10-2 and TRBJ2-1; 7 positions match TRBD1. The source material was CD4+ or CD8+ T cells sorted from blood, sampled in a trial of the OX40 agonist ivuxolimab. The receptor comes from an adult with an advanced solid tumor such as melanoma, head and neck, liver or kidney cancer. The CDR3 DNA follows: TGCGCCAGCAGTGAGGGGACAGCCTTTTCCTACAATGAGCAGTTCTTC. This gives the protein CASSEGTAFSYNEQFF.